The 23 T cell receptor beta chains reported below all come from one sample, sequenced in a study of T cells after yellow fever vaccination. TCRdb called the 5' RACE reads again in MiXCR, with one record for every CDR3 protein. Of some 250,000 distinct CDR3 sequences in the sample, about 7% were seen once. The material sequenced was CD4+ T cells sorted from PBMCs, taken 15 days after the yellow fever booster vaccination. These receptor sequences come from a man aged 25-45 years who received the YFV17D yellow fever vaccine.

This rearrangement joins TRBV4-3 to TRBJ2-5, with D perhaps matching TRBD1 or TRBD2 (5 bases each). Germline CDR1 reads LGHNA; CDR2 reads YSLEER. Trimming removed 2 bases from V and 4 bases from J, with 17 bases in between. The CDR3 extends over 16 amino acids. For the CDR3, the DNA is TGCGCCAGCAGCCAAAGAATTGGGACCTCGGGAGAGACCCAGTACTTC. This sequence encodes CASSQRIGTSGETQYF.

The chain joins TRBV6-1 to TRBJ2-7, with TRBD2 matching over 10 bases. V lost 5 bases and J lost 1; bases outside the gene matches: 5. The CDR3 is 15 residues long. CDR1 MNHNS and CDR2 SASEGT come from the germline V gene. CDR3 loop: CASSPTSGTSYEQYF. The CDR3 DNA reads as TGTGCCAGCAGTCCCACTAGCGGGACGTCCTACGAGCAGTACTTC.

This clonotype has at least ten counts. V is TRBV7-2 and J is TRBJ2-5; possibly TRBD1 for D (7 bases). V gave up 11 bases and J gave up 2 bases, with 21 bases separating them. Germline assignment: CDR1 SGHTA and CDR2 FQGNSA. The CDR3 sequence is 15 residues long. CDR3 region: CAGGIGGAGQETQYF. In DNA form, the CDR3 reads TGTGCCGGGGGGATAGGGGGCGCTGGTCAAGAGACCCAGTACTTC.

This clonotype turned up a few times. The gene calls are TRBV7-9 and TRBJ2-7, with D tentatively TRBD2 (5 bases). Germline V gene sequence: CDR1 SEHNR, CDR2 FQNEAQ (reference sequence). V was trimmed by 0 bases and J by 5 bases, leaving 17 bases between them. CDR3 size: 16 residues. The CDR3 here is CASSLAWEHLKDEQYF. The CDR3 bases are TGTGCCAGCAGCTTAGCATGGGAGCATCTTAAAGACGAGCAGTACTTC.

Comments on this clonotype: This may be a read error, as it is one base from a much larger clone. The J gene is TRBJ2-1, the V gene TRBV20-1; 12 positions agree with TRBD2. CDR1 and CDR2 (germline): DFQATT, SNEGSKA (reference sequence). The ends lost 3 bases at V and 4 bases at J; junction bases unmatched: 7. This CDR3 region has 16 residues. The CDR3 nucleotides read TGCAGTGCTAGTGGGACTAGCGGGCAAGATTACAATGAGCAGTTCTTC. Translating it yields CSASGTSGQDYNEQFF.

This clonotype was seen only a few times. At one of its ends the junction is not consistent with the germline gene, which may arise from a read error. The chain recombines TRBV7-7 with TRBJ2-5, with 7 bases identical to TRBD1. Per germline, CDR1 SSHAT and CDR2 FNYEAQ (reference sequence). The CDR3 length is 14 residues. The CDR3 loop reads CASSLDRVGETQYF. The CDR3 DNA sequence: TGTGCTAGCAGTCTCGACAGGGTTGGTGAGACCCAGTACTTC.

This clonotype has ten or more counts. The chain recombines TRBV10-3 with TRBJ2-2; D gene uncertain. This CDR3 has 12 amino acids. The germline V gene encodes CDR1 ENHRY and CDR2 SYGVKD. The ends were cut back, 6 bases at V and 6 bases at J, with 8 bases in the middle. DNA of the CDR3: TGTGCCATCAGCCCAGCATCCGGGGAGCTGTTTTTT. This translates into CAISPASGELFF.

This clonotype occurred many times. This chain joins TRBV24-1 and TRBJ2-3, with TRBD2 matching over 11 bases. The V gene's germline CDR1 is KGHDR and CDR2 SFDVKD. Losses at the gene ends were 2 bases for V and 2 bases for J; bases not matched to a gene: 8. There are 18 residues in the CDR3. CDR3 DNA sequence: TGTGCCACCAGTGATTCCGACGGGACTAGCGGCCTCACAGATACGCAGTATTTT. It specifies CATSDSDGTSGLTDTQYF.

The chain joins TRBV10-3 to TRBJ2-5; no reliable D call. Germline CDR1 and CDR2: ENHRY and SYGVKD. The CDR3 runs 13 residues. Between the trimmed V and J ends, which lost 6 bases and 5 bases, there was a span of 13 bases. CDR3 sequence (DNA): TGTGCCATCAGGGGAACGCAGGAGGAGACCCAGTACTTC. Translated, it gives CAIRGTQEETQYF.

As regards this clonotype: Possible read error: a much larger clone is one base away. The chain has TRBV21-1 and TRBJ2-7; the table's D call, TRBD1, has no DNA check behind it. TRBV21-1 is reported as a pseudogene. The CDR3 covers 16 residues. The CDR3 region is CASRTGQIVGSYEQYF. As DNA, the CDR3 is TGTGCCAGCAGAACGGGACAGATAGTGGGGAGCTACGAGCAGTACTTC.

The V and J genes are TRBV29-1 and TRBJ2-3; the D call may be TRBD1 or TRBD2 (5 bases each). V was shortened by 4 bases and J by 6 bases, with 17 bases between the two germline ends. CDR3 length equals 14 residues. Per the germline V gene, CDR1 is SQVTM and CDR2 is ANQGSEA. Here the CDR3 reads CSVVGLGGSDTQYF. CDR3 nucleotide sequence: TGCAGCGTTGTGGGGCTTGGGGGTTCCGATACGCAGTATTTT.

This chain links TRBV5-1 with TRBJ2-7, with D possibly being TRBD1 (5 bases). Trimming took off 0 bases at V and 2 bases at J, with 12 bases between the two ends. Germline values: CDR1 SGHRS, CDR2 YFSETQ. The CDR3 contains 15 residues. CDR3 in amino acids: CASSLDTGNTYEQYF. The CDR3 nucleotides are TGCGCCAGCAGCTTGGATACAGGTAACACCTACGAGCAGTACTTC.

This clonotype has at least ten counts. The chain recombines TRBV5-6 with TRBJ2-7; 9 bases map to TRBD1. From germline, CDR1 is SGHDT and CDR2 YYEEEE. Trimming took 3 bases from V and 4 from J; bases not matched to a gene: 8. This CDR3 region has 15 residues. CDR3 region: CASSSSTGGRYEQYF. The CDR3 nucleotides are TGTGCCAGCAGCTCATCAACAGGGGGCCGTTACGAGCAGTACTTC.

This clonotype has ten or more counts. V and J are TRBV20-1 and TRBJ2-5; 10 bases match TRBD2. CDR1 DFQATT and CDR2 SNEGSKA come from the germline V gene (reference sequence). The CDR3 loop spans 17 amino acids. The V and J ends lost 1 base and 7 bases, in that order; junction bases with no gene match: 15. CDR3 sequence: CSARALITGLATGTQYF. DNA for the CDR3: TGCAGTGCTAGAGCACTGATCACGGGACTAGCGACTGGGACCCAGTACTTC.

The CDR3 region has the DNA TGTGCCAGCAGCCCACAACTCCCGGGACTAGCGGGGGAGCAGTACTTC. Translating it yields CASSPQLPGLAGEQYF. The rearrangement links TRBV6-2 or TRBV6-3 to TRBJ2-7, with TRBD2 matching over 13 bases. The CDR3 runs 16 residues. CDR1 is MNHEY, CDR2 SVGEGT, per germline. Unmatched junction bases numbered 12, after V lost 6 bases and J lost 7 bases.

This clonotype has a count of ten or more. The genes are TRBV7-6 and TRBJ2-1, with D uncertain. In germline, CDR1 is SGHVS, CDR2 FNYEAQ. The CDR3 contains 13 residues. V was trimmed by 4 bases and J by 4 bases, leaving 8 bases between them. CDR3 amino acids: CASSSDTYNEQFF. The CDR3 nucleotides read TGTGCCAGCAGCTCTGACACGTACAATGAGCAGTTCTTC.

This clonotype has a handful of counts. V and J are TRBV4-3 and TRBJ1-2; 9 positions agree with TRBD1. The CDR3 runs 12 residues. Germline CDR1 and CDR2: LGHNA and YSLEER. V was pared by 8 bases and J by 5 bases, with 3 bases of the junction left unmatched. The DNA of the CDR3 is TGCGCCAGCCGGGACAGGGATTATGGCTACACCTTC. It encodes CASRDRDYGYTF.

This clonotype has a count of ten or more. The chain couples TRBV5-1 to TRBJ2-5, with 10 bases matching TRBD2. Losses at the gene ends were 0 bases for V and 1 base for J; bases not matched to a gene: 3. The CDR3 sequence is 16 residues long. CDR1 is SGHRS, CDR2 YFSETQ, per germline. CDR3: CASSLVRLAGQETQYF. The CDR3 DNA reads TGCGCCAGCAGCTTGGTGCGACTAGCGGGCCAAGAGACCCAGTACTTC.

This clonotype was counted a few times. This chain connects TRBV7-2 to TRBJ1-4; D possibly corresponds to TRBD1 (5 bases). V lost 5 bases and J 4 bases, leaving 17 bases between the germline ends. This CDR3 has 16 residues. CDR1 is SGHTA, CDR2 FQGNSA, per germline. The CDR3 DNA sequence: TGTGCCAGCAGCAAGGCGGGTGCGGGGGATAATGAAAAACTGTTTTTT. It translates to CASSKAGAGDNEKLFF. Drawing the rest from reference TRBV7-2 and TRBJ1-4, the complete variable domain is GAGVSQSPSNKVTEKGKDVELRCDPISGHTALYWYRQSLGQGLEFLIYFQGNSAPDKSGLPSDRFSAERTGGSVSTLTIQRTQQEDSAVYLCASSKAGAGDNEKLFFGSGTQLSVL.

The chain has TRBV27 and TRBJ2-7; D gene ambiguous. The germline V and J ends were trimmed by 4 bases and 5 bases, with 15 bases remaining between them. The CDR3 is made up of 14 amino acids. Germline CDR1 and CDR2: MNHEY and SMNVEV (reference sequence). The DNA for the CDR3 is TGTGCCAGCAGTTCGGGCCCCTTCGCCCACGAGCAGTACTTC. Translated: CASSSGPFAHEQYF.

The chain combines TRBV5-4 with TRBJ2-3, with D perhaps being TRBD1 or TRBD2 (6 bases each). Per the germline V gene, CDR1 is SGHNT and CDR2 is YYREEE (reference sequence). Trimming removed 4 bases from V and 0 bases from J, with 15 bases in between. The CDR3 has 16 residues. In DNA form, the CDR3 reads TGTGCCAGCAGCGGACAGACTAGGATTAGCACAGATACGCAGTATTTT. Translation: CASSGQTRISTDTQYF. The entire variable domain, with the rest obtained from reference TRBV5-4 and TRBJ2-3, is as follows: ETGVTQSPTHLIKTRGQQVTLRCSSQSGHNTVSWYQQALGQGPQFIFQYYREEENGRGNFPPRFSGLQFPNYSSELNVNALELDDSALYLCASSGQTRISTDTQYFGPGTRLTVL.

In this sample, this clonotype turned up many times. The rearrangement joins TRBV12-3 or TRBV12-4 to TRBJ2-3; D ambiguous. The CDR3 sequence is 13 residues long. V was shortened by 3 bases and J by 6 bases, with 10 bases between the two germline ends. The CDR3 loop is CASSFLTSDTQYF. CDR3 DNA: TGTGCCAGCAGTTTTCTTACGTCGGATACGCAGTATTTT.

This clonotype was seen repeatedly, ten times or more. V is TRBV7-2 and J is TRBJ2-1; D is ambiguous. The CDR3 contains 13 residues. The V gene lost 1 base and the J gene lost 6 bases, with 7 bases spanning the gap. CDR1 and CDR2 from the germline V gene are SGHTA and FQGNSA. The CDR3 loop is CASSLGTINEQFF. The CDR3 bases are TGTGCCAGCAGCTTAGGTACCATCAATGAGCAGTTCTTC. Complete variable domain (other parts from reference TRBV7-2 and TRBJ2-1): GAGVSQSPSNKVTEKGKDVELRCDPISGHTALYWYRQSLGQGLEFLIYFQGNSAPDKSGLPSDRFSAERTGGSVSTLTIQRTQQEDSAVYLCASSLGTINEQFFGPGTRLTVL.